The TCR beta chain described here comes from a study of blood T cell repertoires in COVID-19. Produced via immunoSEQ multiplex PCR; TCRdb's table is partial and in-frame only. The profile shows hundreds of thousands of clones, around 85% of them singletons. After removal of 0 bases from V and 5 bases from J, the junction contained 0 bases not matched to a gene. This CDR3 has 14 amino acids. The germline CDR1 and CDR2 sequences are LGHDT and YNNKEL (reference sequence). Sequenced sample: PBMCs or T cells enriched from blood (not recorded which). The chain joins TRBV3-1 (or the pseudogene TRBV3-2) to TRBJ2-2, with 7 bases aligning to TRBD2. This TCR was sampled from a young man who had recovered from COVID-19. CDR3 loop: CASSQEGGTGELFF. The CDR3 bases are TGTGCCAGCAGCCAAGAGGGGGGGACCGGGGAGCTGTTTTTT.